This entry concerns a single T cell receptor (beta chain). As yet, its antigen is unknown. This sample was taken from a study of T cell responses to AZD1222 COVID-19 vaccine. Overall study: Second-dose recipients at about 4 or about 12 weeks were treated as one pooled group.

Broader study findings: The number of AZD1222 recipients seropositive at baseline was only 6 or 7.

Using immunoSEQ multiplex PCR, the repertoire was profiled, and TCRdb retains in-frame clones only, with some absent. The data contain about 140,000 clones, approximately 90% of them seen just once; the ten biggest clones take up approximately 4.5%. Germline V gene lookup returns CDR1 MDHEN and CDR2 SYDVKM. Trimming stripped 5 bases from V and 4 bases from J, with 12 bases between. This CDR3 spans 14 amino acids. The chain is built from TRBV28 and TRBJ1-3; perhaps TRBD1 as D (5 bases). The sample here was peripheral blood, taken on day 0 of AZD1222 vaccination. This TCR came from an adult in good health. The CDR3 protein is CASSLRVKGNTIYF. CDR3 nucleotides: TGTGCCAGCAGTCTCAGGGTGAAAGGAAACACCATATATTTT.